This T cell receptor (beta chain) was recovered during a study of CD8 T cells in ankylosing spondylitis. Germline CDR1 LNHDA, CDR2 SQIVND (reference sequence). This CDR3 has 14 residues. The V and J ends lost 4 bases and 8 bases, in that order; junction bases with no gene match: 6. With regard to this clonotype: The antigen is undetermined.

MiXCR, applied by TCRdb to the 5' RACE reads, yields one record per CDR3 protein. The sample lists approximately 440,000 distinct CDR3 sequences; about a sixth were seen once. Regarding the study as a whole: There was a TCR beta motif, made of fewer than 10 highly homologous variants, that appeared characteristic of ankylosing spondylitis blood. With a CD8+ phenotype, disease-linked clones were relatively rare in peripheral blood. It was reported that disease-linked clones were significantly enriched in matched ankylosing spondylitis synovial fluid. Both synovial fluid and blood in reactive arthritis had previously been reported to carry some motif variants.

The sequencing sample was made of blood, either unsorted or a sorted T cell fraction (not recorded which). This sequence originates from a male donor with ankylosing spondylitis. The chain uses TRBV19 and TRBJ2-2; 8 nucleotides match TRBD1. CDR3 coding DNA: TGTGCCAGTAGTACCCTGACAGGGGTGGGGGAGCTGTTTTTT. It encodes CASSTLTGVGELFF.